The 29 T cell receptor beta chains in this list originate from one sample, sequenced in a study of molecular identifiers for immune sequencing clone quantification (dated by TCRdb to about 2018). The library was generated by PCR. Instrument used: Illumina HiSeq 4000. TCRdb ran its own pipeline on the public reads, namely fastp trimming at Q25 and MiXCR clone calling, and kept in-frame beta chains. Entries are consolidated by CDR3 protein sequence, retaining the most common genes and DNA. For this sample the table gives more than 250,000 distinct CDR3 sequences, of which over 20% were detected only once. Approximately 0.8% of the sample is taken by the ten largest. The sequenced sample was naive CD8+ T cells from blood, with Jurkat cell RNA spiked in. The cell subset or site tag for this specimen amounts to: FACS-sorted CD8+CD4-CCR7+CD45RA+ naive T cells. These receptors were obtained from a human donor in good health. Some libraries in this study had Jurkat cell RNA spiked in.

The J gene is TRBJ1-3, the V gene TRBV29-1; TRBD1 matches 7 bases. Trimming cost V 3 bases and J 8 bases; bases outside gene matches: 10. Germline loops: CDR1 SQVTM, CDR2 ANQGSEA. CDR3 size: 14 residues. CDR3 amino acids: CSVDQTGDGDTIYF. In DNA, the CDR3 is TGCAGCGTTGATCAAACAGGGGACGGAGACACCATATATTTT.

Ten or more counts support this clonotype. The rearrangement links TRBV5-8 to TRBJ2-3; 7 bases agree with TRBD2. Germline V gene sequence: CDR1 SGHTS, CDR2 YDEGEE. The CDR3 spans 14 residues. The V segment lost 6 bases and the J segment 6 bases; nucleotides outside the gene matches: 10. The CDR3 spells CASIWGGSLDTQYF. DNA for the CDR3: TGTGCCAGCATCTGGGGGGGGTCATTGGATACGCAGTATTTT.

This clonotype was detected only a few times. The chain combines TRBV6-2 or TRBV6-3 with TRBJ2-1; no firm D call. The CDR3 consists of 14 residues. Trimming removed 3 bases at V and 7 bases at J, with 13 bases between. CDR1 and CDR2 (germline): MNHEY, SVGEGT. Here the CDR3 reads CASSYLTLGNEQFF. CDR3 nucleotides: TGTGCCAGCAGTTATCTGACCCTTGGGAATGAGCAGTTCTTC.

Regarding this clonotype: This sequence may be a read error, since a much larger clone differs from it by one base. CDR3 in amino acids: CASSPDWTGNTGELVF. The CDR3 bases are TGCGCCAGCAGCCCTGATTGGACAGGGAACACCGGGGAGCTGGTTTTT. This chain links TRBV4-3 with TRBJ2-2; TRBD1 matches at 8 bases. The CDR3 has 16 amino acids. The germline gives CDR1 LGHNA, CDR2 YSLEER.

On this clonotype itself: A much larger clone lies a single base off, so this may be a read error. The gene calls are TRBV12-3 or TRBV12-4 and TRBJ1-1; D unclear. The CDR3 is 13 residues long. CDR3 loop: CASSFIGNAEAFF. The CDR3 DNA follows: TGTGCCAGCAGTTTCATAGGGAACGCTGAAGCTTTCTTT.

Comment on this clonotype: A read error is possible here, since a much larger clone lies one base away. The chain recombines TRBV6-5 with TRBJ2-2; the D is unclear. Germline CDR1 is MNHEY and CDR2 is SVGAGI. Trimming cost V 0 bases and J 3 bases, with 5 bases left between them. The length of the CDR3 is 14 residues. The CDR3 protein is CASSYSTDTGELFF. The CDR3 DNA reads TGTGCCAGCAGTTACTCGACGGACACCGGGGAGCTGTTTTTT.

In this sample, this clonotype turned up once. Given a much more abundant clone one base away, this may be a read error. The chain joins TRBV13 to TRBJ2-5; D gene unclear. The CDR3 totals 15 residues. The germline gives CDR1 PRHDT, CDR2 FYEKMQ (reference sequence). CDR3 sequence (DNA): TGTGCCAGCAGCTTAGCTGGCTCCGTATTAGAGACCCGGTACTTC. Translated, it gives CASSLAGSVLETRYF.

This clonotype has only a few counts. This chain joins TRBV18 and TRBJ2-7; D is possibly TRBD1 (6 bases). The V and J ends lost 4 bases and 2 bases respectively, with 15 bases between them. The CDR3 is made up of 15 amino acids. Germline V gene sequence: CDR1 KGHSH, CDR2 LQKENI. The CDR3: CASSLTGTAAYEQYF. The CDR3 DNA reads TGTGCCAGCTCACTGACAGGCACCGCGGCCTACGAGCAGTACTTC.

The chain combines TRBV28 with TRBJ1-1; D uncertain. The CDR3 spans 16 residues. Per germline, CDR1 MDHEN and CDR2 SYDVKM. V was shortened by 6 bases and J by 8 bases, with 25 bases between the two germline ends. The CDR3 reads CASRPPGNSGRLEAFF. The CDR3 DNA is TGTGCCAGCAGACCCCCGGGGAATTCGGGCAGATTAGAAGCTTTCTTT.

At least ten counts were recorded for this clonotype. The V call is TRBV6-5, the J call TRBJ2-5; D might be TRBD2 (6 bases). The CDR3 is 13 residues long. Trimming took 8 bases from V and 1 from J, leaving 11 bases between them. CDR1 is MNHEY and CDR2 is SVGAGI in the germline V gene. CDR3 region: CASYLAPQETQYF. In DNA, the CDR3 is TGTGCCAGCTATCTAGCGCCCCAAGAGACCCAGTACTTC.

Of note for this clonotype: A read error may produce the germline difference seen at one junction end. The chain employs TRBV29-1 and TRBJ2-3, with TRBD1 matching over 7 bases. The germline V gene has CDR1 SQVTM and CDR2 ANQGSEA. This CDR3 has 14 residues. DNA for the CDR3: TGCAGCGTTGGTGCTAGTATAGGGACAGATAGGCAGTATTTT. It yields the protein CSVGASIGTDRQYF.

The rearrangement links TRBV6-2 or TRBV6-3 to TRBJ1-4; the match to TRBD1 covers 7 bases. The CDR3 sequence is 16 residues long. The junction had 8 bases not matched to a gene; V was cut back by 5 bases and J by 2 bases. The germline V gene has CDR1 MNHEY and CDR2 SVGEGT. Written as DNA, the CDR3 is TGTGCCAGCAGTGCCCCCCGGACAGGCACTAATGAAAAACTGTTTTTT. Protein sequence: CASSAPRTGTNEKLFF.

Turning to this clonotype: The germline gene is not matched at one end of the junction; a read error may be the cause. This chain uses TRBV4-3 with TRBJ2-1, with D possibly being TRBD2 (5 bases). The germline CDR1 and CDR2 sequences are LGHNA and YSLEER. The CDR3 spans 13 residues. The CDR3 spells CASSQDAGIEQLF. DNA for the CDR3: TGCGCCAGCAGCCAAGATGCCGGGATTGAGCAGCTCTTC.

This clonotype was found many times. The V gene is TRBV5-4, the J gene TRBJ2-7; the D gene is possibly TRBD2 (6 bases). Germline CDR1 SGHNT, CDR2 YYREEE (reference sequence). Between the trimmed V and J ends, which lost 1 base and 2 bases, there was a span of 22 bases. This CDR3 has 18 amino acids. The CDR3 loop is CASSLSPGRFGLTYEQYF. The CDR3 coding sequence is TGTGCCAGCAGCTTGTCGCCAGGGAGGTTTGGCCTAACCTACGAGCAGTACTTC.

About this clonotype: A much bigger clone sits one base away, suggesting this may be a read error. The genes are TRBV6-6 and TRBJ2-7; 11 positions agree with TRBD1. CDR3 length: 15 residues. CDR1 is MNHNY and CDR2 is SVGAGI in the germline V gene (reference sequence). The ends lost 2 bases at V and 8 bases at J; junction bases unmatched: 8. Here the CDR3 DNA reads TGTGCCAGCAGTTACCGCCGGGACAGGGGGGACAAGCAGTACTTC. Its protein product is CASSYRRDRGDKQYF.

On this clonotype: A much larger clone is a single base away; this may be a read error. The gene calls are TRBV24-1 and TRBJ2-2; weak D call: TRBD2 (7 bases). The CDR3 runs to 16 residues. Germline CDR1 is KGHDR and CDR2 is SFDVKD. CDR3: CATSDRGATNAGELFF. The CDR3 DNA follows: TGTGCCACCAGTGACCGGGGGGCGACGAACGCCGGGGAGCTGTTTTTT.

This clonotype was detected many times. The V gene is TRBV4-1, the J gene TRBJ2-5, with D possibly TRBD2 on 5 matching bases. CDR1 and CDR2 from the germline V gene are MGHRA and YSYEKL. With 4 bases removed from V and 5 bases from J, the gap between germline ends came to 20 bases. This CDR3 is 16 amino acids long. CDR3 loop: CASSPAGLQAQETQYF. The CDR3 DNA reads TGCGCCAGCAGCCCAGCCGGACTTCAAGCCCAGGAGACCCAGTACTTC.

The chain couples TRBV27 to TRBJ2-7, with D possibly being TRBD2 (5 bases). CDR3 length: 16 residues. Per germline, CDR1 MNHEY and CDR2 SMNVEV (reference sequence). The ends were cut back, 4 bases at V and 0 bases at J, with 16 bases in the middle. The DNA for the CDR3 is TGTGCCAGCAGTTATATTGCCGGGGTAAGCTCCTACGAGCAGTACTTC. The encoded protein is CASSYIAGVSSYEQYF.

This clonotype was seen more than once but under ten times. The rearrangement uses TRBV6-4 and TRBJ2-6; the match to TRBD1 covers 10 bases. Germline CDR1 is MRHNA and CDR2 is SNTAGT. This CDR3 contains 18 residues. The V and J ends lost 3 bases and 3 bases, in that order; junction bases with no gene match: 8. The CDR3 sequence is CASSERGTGVIGANVLTF. CDR3 nucleotide sequence: TGTGCCAGCAGTGAGCGGGGGACAGGGGTTATTGGGGCCAACGTCCTGACTTTC.

There are many counts of this clonotype. The gene calls are TRBV12-3 or TRBV12-4 and TRBJ1-1, with 8 positions matching TRBD1. The CDR3 length is 13 residues. J gave up 4 bases and V 5 bases, and 3 bases lay outside the gene matches. CDR3 sequence reads: CASSTGGTTEAFF. The CDR3 nucleotides are TGTGCCAGCAGTACAGGGGGAACCACTGAAGCTTTCTTT.

This clonotype was seen ten or more times. The V gene is TRBV29-1, the J gene TRBJ2-5, with D maybe TRBD1 (5 bases). Trimming stripped 5 bases from V and 1 base from J, with 5 bases between. Germline loops: CDR1 SQVTM, CDR2 ANQGSEA. CDR3 length: 11 amino acids. This CDR3 reads CSVQGQETQYF. The CDR3 DNA follows: TGCAGCGTTCAGGGCCAAGAGACCCAGTACTTC.

Notes on this clonotype: The final CDR3 position lacks the conserved phenylalanine or tryptophan, pointing to a likely read error. The DNA is omitted, as the CDR3 cannot be located on it reliably, and the CDR3 follows TCRdb's listing. The rearrangement uses TRBV21-1 and TRBJ1-1. TRBV21-1 is designated a pseudogene. Ends included, the CDR3 has 10 residues. CDR3 amino acids: CANSQPGAFL.

This clonotype was seen once. A read error may explain this, as a much larger clone is one base away. The V gene is TRBV30, the J gene TRBJ2-7; 8 bases match TRBD1. CDR3 length: 12 amino acids. Germline loops: CDR1 GTSNPN, CDR2 SVGIG (reference sequence). CDR3: CAWGQGFYEQHF. The CDR3 DNA follows: TGTGCCTGGGGACAGGGATTCTACGAGCAGCACTTC.

There are many counts of this clonotype. This sequence joins TRBV6-7 and TRBJ2-7; TRBD1 matches at 7 bases. TRBV6-7 is flagged as an ORF with uncertain function. V was clipped by 4 bases and J by 3 bases; unmatched bases: 9. The length of the CDR3 is 15 residues. In DNA, the CDR3 is TGTGCCAGCAGTTTCGACAGGGAAATTCGCTACGAGCAGTACTTC. Residues: CASSFDREIRYEQYF.

In DNA, the CDR3 is TGTGCCAGCAGCTTAGCGAGGGGGCCTGGGGCCAACGTCCTGACTTTC. This sequence encodes CASSLARGPGANVLTF. The chain carries TRBV11-1 and TRBJ2-6; 7 bases are a match to TRBD1. The CDR3 is 16 residues long. The germline CDR1 and CDR2 sequences are SGHAT and FQDESV (reference sequence). The V and J ends lost 0 bases and 2 bases, in that order; junction bases with no gene match: 1.

This clonotype was recorded a few times. V and J are TRBV3-1 and TRBJ2-3; TRBD2 matches at 9 bases. J gave up 3 bases and V 4 bases, and 11 bases lay outside the gene matches. This CDR3 spans 17 amino acids. Germline V gene sequence: CDR1 LGHDT, CDR2 YNNKEL (reference sequence). This chain's CDR3 is CASSLVPRGGGTDTQYF. As DNA, the CDR3 is TGTGCCAGCAGCCTAGTCCCGCGGGGGGGTGGGACAGATACGCAGTATTTT.

On this clonotype: A much larger clonotype is one base distant, so this may be a read error. This chain connects TRBV2 to TRBJ2-7; 8 bases match TRBD1. The V segment lost 8 bases and the J segment 8 bases; nucleotides outside the gene matches: 5. This CDR3 comprises 11 residues. Germline lookup yields CDR1 SNHLY and CDR2 FYNNEI. CDR3 nucleotide sequence: TGTGCCAGCCAGACAGGGGTCAAGCAGTACTTC. This translates into CASQTGVKQYF.

The chain combines TRBV20-1 with TRBJ2-7; 10 bases fit TRBD2. After removal of 0 bases from V and 5 bases from J, the junction contained 7 bases not matched to a gene. Germline CDR1 is DFQATT and CDR2 is SNEGSKA (reference sequence). This CDR3 contains 15 residues. CDR3 bases: TGCAGTGCTAGAGATCGTAGCGGGAGGTACCACGAGCAGTACTTC. Its translation is CSARDRSGRYHEQYF.

There are many counts of this clonotype. The genes are TRBV7-2 and TRBJ2-1; D not certain. The germline CDR1 and CDR2 sequences are SGHTA and FQGNSA. CDR3 length equals 11 residues. Between the trimmed V and J ends, which lost 4 bases and 6 bases, there was a span of 4 bases. The CDR3 sequence is CASSYVNEQFF. Written as DNA, the CDR3 is TGTGCCAGCAGCTACGTCAATGAGCAGTTCTTC.